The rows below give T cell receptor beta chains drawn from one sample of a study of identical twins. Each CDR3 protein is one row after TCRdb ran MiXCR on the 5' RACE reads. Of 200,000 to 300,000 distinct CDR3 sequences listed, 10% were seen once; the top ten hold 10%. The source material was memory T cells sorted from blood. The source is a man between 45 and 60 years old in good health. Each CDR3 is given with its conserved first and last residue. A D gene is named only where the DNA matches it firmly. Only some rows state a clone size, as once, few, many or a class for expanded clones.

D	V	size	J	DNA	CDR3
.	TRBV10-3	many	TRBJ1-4	TGTGCCATCAGTGAGTCGGGGTCGGGGCGTAATGAAAAACTGTTTTTT	CAISESGSGRNEKLFF
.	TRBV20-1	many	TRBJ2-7	TGCAGTGCCCAAAGGGCGATCGGGGACTACGAGCAGTACTTC	CSAQRAIGDYEQYF
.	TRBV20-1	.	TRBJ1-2	TGCAGTGCTAGCACCGGACAGATTAATGGCTACACCTTC	CSASTGQINGYTF
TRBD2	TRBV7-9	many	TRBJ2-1	TGTGCCAGCAGCTTTCCGGGACTAGCGGGAGGCAATGAGCAGTTCTTC	CASSFPGLAGGNEQFF
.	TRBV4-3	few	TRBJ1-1	TGCGCCAGCAGCCCAGGCCTCAGAACTGAAGCTTTCTTT	CASSPGLRTEAFF
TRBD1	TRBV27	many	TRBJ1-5	TGTGCCAGCAGTCTTGACGACAGGGGAGAGGGGCCCCAGCATTTT	CASSLDDRGEGPQHF
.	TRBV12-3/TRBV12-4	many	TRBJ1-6	TGTGCCAGCAGTTTAGTGGGGATCTCCTATAATTCACCCCTCCACTTT	CASSLVGISYNSPLHF
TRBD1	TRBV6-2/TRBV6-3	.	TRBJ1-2	TGTGCCAGCAGTCCCCGGGGGACAGGGTTCGGCTACACCTTC	CASSPRGTGFGYTF
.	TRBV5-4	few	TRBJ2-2	TGTGCCAGCAGCTTGGCCGGTCTCAACACCGGGGAGCTGTTTTTT	CASSLAGLNTGELFF
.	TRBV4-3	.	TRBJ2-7	TGCGCCAGCAGCCAAGATCTGGTGACGGCCGAGCAGTACTTC	CASSQDLVTAEQYF
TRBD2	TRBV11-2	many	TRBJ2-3	TGTGCCAGCAGCTTAAGTCTAGCGGGAACCGATACGCAGTATTTT	CASSLSLAGTDTQYF
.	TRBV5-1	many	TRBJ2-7	TGCGCCAGCAGCTTGGCCCCGGGTCACTACGAGCAGTACTTC	CASSLAPGHYEQYF
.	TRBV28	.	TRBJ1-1	TGTGCCAGCAGTTTAAGAGGTGCTCACACTGAAGCTTTCTTT	CASSLRGAHTEAFF
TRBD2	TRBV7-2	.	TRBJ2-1	TGTGCCAGCAGCCCACGACTAGTAGCGGGGATCTACAATGAGCAGTTCTTC	CASSPRLVAGIYNEQFF
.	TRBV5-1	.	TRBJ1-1	TGCGCCAGCAGCTGGGGGCCCGGGGCTGAAGCTTTCTTT	CASSWGPGAEAFF
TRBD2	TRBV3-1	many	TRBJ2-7	TGTGCCAGCAGCCATACGGGGCTAAGCGGGAGAGGCGAGCAGTACTTC	CASSHTGLSGRGEQYF
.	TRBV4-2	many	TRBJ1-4	TGTGCCAGCAGCCAAGACAGGGGTATGGAAAAACTGTTTTTT	CASSQDRGMEKLFF
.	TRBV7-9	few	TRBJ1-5	TGTGCCAGCAGCTTAGACGGCACCAATCAGCCCCAGCATTTT	CASSLDGTNQPQHF
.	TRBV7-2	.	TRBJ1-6	TGTGCCAGCAGCTTAGGGCAGGCGGCGGGGGCACCCCTCCACTTT	CASSLGQAAGAPLHF
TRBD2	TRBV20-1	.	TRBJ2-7	TGCAGTGCTAGAGATCTAGCGGGGGGCCTCCACTACGAGCAGTACTTC	CSARDLAGGLHYEQYF
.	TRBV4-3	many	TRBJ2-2	TGCGCCAGCAGCCAAGATTGGGGGCTAGCGTCCGGGGAGCTGTTTTTT	CASSQDWGLASGELFF
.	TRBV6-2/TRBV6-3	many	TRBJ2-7	TGTGCCAGCAGCCGACGCGAGATCCCCTACGAGCAGTACTTC	CASSRREIPYEQYF
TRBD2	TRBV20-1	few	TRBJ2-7	TGCAGTGCTAGGAGTAGCGGGAGCGAGCAGTACTTC	CSARSSGSEQYF
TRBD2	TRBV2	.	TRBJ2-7	TGTGCCAGCACCCTTAGCGGGAGTTTCGACGAGCAGTACTTC	CASTLSGSFDEQYF
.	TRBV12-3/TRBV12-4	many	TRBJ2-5	TGTGCCAGCAGTTTTAGGAGTGGGGGGGAGACCCAGTACTTC	CASSFRSGGETQYF
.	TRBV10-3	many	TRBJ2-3	TGTGCCATCAGTAGAACAGGGAGCACAGATACGCAGTATTTT	CAISRTGSTDTQYF
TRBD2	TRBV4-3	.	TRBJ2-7	TGCGCCAGCAGCCAAGGGTTCTCGGGTAGCGGGACCCCCTACGAGCAGTACTTC	CASSQGFSGSGTPYEQYF
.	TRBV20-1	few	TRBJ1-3	TGCAGTGCTACGGCTTCGCCAGGAACCATATATTTT	CSATASPGTIYF
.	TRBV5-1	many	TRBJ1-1	TGCGCCAGCAGCCTGGGGACCCCTGAAGCTTTCTTT	CASSLGTPEAFF
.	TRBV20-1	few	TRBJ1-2	TGCAGTGCTAGAGAGATGACAGGAGGTGGCTACACCTTC	CSAREMTGGGYTF
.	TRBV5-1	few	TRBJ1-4	TGCGCCAGCAGCTTGGACGGAGGGAGGTGGGAAAAACTGTTTTTT	CASSLDGGRWEKLFF
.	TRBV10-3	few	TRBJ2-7	TGTGCCATCAGTGAAGGCAGGGGAAATGGGTACGAGCAGTACTTC	CAISEGRGNGYEQYF
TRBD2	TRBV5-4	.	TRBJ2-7	TGTGCCAGCAGCTCCGGACTAGTGGGTACCTACGAGCAGTACTTC	CASSSGLVGTYEQYF
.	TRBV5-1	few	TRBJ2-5	TGCGCCAGCAGGATGATGAGATACGGGAAGGGAGGTGAGACCCAGTACTTC	CASRMMRYGKGGETQYF
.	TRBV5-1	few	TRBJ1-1	TGCGCCAGCAGCCCGGTAGCGGGGACCACTGAAGCTTTCTTT	CASSPVAGTTEAFF
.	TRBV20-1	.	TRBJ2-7	TGCAGTGCTTCCCGGGACACCGACTACGAGCAGTACTTC	CSASRDTDYEQYF
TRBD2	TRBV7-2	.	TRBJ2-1	TGTGCCAGCAGCTCCTTCGGGAGGCTGGGTGAGCAGTTCTTC	CASSSFGRLGEQFF
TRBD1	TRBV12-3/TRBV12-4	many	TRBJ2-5	TGTGCCAGCAGCCAGAGACAGGGACAAGAGACCCAGTACTTC	CASSQRQGQETQYF
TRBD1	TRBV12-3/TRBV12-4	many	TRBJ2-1	TGTGCCAGCAGTCTTACAGGGGCCCAGCAGTTCTTC	CASSLTGAQQFF
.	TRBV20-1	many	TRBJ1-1	TGCAGTGCTAGAAAAGGATCGGGGCGGGGCACTGAAGCTTTCTTT	CSARKGSGRGTEAFF
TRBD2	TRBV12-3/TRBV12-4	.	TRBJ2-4	TGTGCCAGCAGTTTAGGCCGCGGGCAGGGACTATTCGGGGTAAATTTGTCGGAAAACATTCAGTACTTC	CASSLGRGQGLFGVNLSENIQYF
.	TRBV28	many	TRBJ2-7	TGTGCCAGCAGTCTCACAGGGTTGTACGAGCAGTACTTC	CASSLTGLYEQYF
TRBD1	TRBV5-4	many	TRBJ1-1	TGTGCCAGCAGCCCCGGGACAGGGAAAACTGAAGCTTTCTTT	CASSPGTGKTEAFF
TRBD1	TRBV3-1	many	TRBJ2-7	TGTGCCAGCAGCCAAGGTTGGGATGGACAGGACGAGCAGTACTTC	CASSQGWDGQDEQYF
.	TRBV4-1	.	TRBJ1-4	TGCGCCAGCAGCCAAGTGGAAAGGACCTTCGAAAAACTGTTTTTT	CASSQVERTFEKLFF
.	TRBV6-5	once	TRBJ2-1	TGTGCCAGCAGTGCGGCCGGTAATGAGCAGTTCTTC	CASSAAGNEQFF